This T cell receptor beta chain was obtained from a study of blood T cell repertoires in COVID-19. TCRdb's copy holds only in-frame clones and misses some; the assay was immunoSEQ multiplex PCR. The table has under 300,000 clones, about 89% seen once. The clonotype was recovered from a woman younger than 30 who had recovered from COVID-19. Sequencing input: PBMCs or T cells enriched from blood (not recorded which).

CDR3 loop: CSAQTRTGVGNTEAFF. DNA of the CDR3: TGCAGCGCACAGACTAGGACAGGGGTGGGGAACACTGAAGCTTTCTTT. This chain joins TRBV29-1 and TRBJ1-1; 9 bases align to TRBD1. Germline-derived CDR1 and CDR2 are SQVTM and ANQGSEA. V gave up 7 bases and J gave up 1 base; unmatched junction bases: 13. The CDR3 totals 16 residues. The full variable domain, in which reference TRBV29-1 and TRBJ1-1 provide the parts outside the CDR3, is SAVISQKPSRDICQRGTSLTIQCQVDSQVTMMFWYRQQPGQSLTLIATANQGSEATYESGFVIDKFPISRPNLTFSTLTVSNMSPEDSSIYLCSAQTRTGVGNTEAFFGQGTRLTVV.